This entry lists 21 T cell receptor beta chains sequenced from one sample in a study of blood T cell repertoires in COVID-19. TCRdb's copy holds only in-frame clones and misses some; the assay was immunoSEQ multiplex PCR. The sample has about 55,000 clones, 80% to 85% seen once. The sequencing sample was made of peripheral blood. These receptors originate from a woman aged 55-70 years with acute or convalescent COVID-19.

The J gene is TRBJ1-5, the V gene TRBV2; no definite D call. This CDR3 spans 15 amino acids. The germline V gene encodes CDR1 SNHLY and CDR2 FYNNEI. The V end lost 3 bases, the J end lost 4 bases, and 13 bases lay between the germline ends. Here the CDR3 DNA reads TGTGCCAGCAGTGACCGGAGGGCTAGGAATCAGCCCCAGCATTTT. Amino acids: CASSDRRARNQPQHF.

The chain employs TRBV18 and TRBJ2-3; D gene uncertain. The germline gives CDR1 KGHSH, CDR2 LQKENI. Trimming shortened V by 0 bases and J by 5 bases, and 9 bases separated the two germline ends. The CDR3 length is 14 residues. CDR3 residues: CASSPPTRRDTQYF. Written as DNA, the CDR3 is TGTGCCAGCTCACCACCAACGAGGCGAGATACGCAGTATTTT.

The CDR3 sequence is CASSPTGNYGYTF. As DNA, the CDR3 is TGTGCCAGCAGCCCGACAGGGAACTATGGCTACACCTTC. V is TRBV6-5 and J is TRBJ1-2; 7 positions match TRBD1. CDR3 length: 13 residues. V lost 6 bases and J lost 2; bases outside the gene matches: 3. The germline V gene has CDR1 MNHEY and CDR2 SVGAGI.

The rearrangement joins TRBV7-3 to TRBJ2-1, with D perhaps TRBD2 (7 bases). The V and J ends lost 5 bases and 8 bases respectively, with 25 bases between them. Per the germline V gene, CDR1 is SGHTA and CDR2 is FQGTGA. This CDR3 region has 17 residues. The CDR3, as DNA: TGTGCCAGCAGCAAAGGGGGTCGAGGGAGGGCCGGCGATGAGCAGTTCTTC. It codes for CASSKGGRGRAGDEQFF.

The chain joins TRBV5-5 to TRBJ2-4, with 8 bases fitting TRBD1. This CDR3 contains 12 residues. The V gene end was trimmed by 3 bases and the J gene end by 9 bases; junction bases not matched to a gene: 2. Germline V gives CDR1 SGHKS, CDR2 YYEKEE (reference sequence). The CDR3, as DNA: TGTGCCAGCAGCTGGGACAGGCGCATTCAGTACTTC. It specifies CASSWDRRIQYF.

The table lists this clone with a few counts. The V and J genes are TRBV18 and TRBJ1-2; 8 bases line up with TRBD1. The CDR3 contains 18 residues. Germline CDR1 reads KGHSH; CDR2 reads LQKENI. V gave up 5 bases and J gave up 4 bases; unmatched junction bases: 18. CDR3 residues: CASSTLTPGQVPAYGYTF. Written as DNA, the CDR3 is TGTGCCAGCTCAACGCTCACCCCGGGACAGGTCCCCGCCTATGGCTACACCTTC.

The chain has TRBV9 and TRBJ2-5; 14 bases are shared with TRBD2. The germline V gene has CDR1 SGDLS and CDR2 YYNGEE. CDR3 size: 16 residues. V trimming: 4 bases; J trimming: 5 bases; junction bases outside the gene matches: 7. For the CDR3, the DNA is TGTGCCAGCAGCCAGACTAGCGGGGGGGCTTGGGAGACCCAGTACTTC. As protein: CASSQTSGGAWETQYF.

The rearrangement joins TRBV7-9 to TRBJ2-7; D perhaps matches TRBD1 (5 bases). Germline V gives CDR1 SEHNR, CDR2 FQNEAQ (reference sequence). V was cut by 2 bases and J by 5 bases, with 7 bases left in between. This CDR3 has 12 residues. The CDR3 region is CASSLQGHEQYF. CDR3 nucleotides: TGTGCCAGCAGCTTACAGGGCCACGAGCAGTACTTC.

CDR3 DNA: TGTGCCAGCAGCTCTACAGGGGGCCTGAACACTGAAGCTTTCTTT. This gives the protein CASSSTGGLNTEAFF. The V and J genes are TRBV6-5 and TRBJ1-1; 9 bases are shared with TRBD1. Germline CDR1 MNHEY, CDR2 SVGAGI. J lost 0 bases, V lost 6 bases, and 5 bases had no gene match. CDR3 length: 15 residues.

This chain links TRBV25-1 with TRBJ2-3; 9 nucleotides match TRBD1. Looked up from germline, CDR1 is MGHDK and CDR2 is SYGVNS. The V gene end was trimmed by 4 bases and the J gene end by 2 bases; junction bases not matched to a gene: 7. The length of the CDR3 is 16 residues. The CDR3 spells CASSALRDRVTDTQYF. The CDR3 nucleotides read TGTGCCAGCAGTGCCCTGCGGGACAGGGTCACAGATACGCAGTATTTT.

This rearrangement joins TRBV2 to TRBJ2-5; D remains ambiguous. Looked up from germline, CDR1 is SNHLY and CDR2 is FYNNEI. V dropped 6 bases and J dropped 1 base, with 9 bases sitting between them. The CDR3 loop spans 13 amino acids. In DNA, the CDR3 is TGTGCCAGCAGCCGACATACCCAAGAGACCCAGTACTTC. Its translation: CASSRHTQETQYF.

V and J are TRBV19 and TRBJ2-1; TRBD2 aligns across 11 bases. CDR1 and CDR2 (germline): LNHDA, SQIVND (reference sequence). This CDR3 is 16 amino acids long. V trimming: 5 bases; J trimming: 2 bases; junction bases outside the gene matches: 5. The CDR3 is CASSSRLAGTYNEQFF. The CDR3 nucleotides are TGTGCCAGTAGTTCCCGACTAGCGGGGACCTACAATGAGCAGTTCTTC. The full variable domain, with the rest looked up from reference TRBV19 and TRBJ2-1, is DGGITQSPKYLFRKEGQNVTLSCEQNLNHDAMYWYRQDPGQGLRLIYYSQIVNDFQKGDIAEGYSVSREKKESFPLTVTSAQKNPTAFYLCASSSRLAGTYNEQFFGPGTRLTVL.

The chain employs TRBV7-9 and TRBJ2-7; possibly TRBD2 for D (5 bases). Germline-derived CDR1 and CDR2 are SEHNR and FQNEAQ (reference sequence). V shed 0 bases and J shed 2 bases, with 14 bases lying between them. The CDR3 contains 16 residues. The CDR3 DNA follows: TGTGCCAGCAGCTTAGCGGATCCGGGGTCTACCTACGAGCAGTACTTC. As protein: CASSLADPGSTYEQYF.

The rearrangement joins TRBV9 to TRBJ2-7; unclear D gene. Germline loops: CDR1 SGDLS, CDR2 YYNGEE. V lost 1 base, J lost 1 base, and 9 bases lay in between. This CDR3 contains 14 residues. The CDR3 is CASSVSPGSYEQYF. CDR3 nucleotides: TGTGCCAGCAGCGTAAGTCCAGGATCCTACGAGCAGTACTTC.

The chain carries TRBV18 and TRBJ1-2; D gene unclear. The CDR3 loop spans 12 amino acids. The germline V gene has CDR1 KGHSH and CDR2 LQKENI. Trimming stripped 5 bases from V and 8 bases from J, with 12 bases between. For the CDR3, the DNA is TGTGCCAGCTCAAAGCGAGACGAAGGCTACACCTTC. Translated, it gives CASSKRDEGYTF.

CDR3: CSAREGYEQYF. For the CDR3, the DNA is TGCAGTGCTAGGGAGGGTTACGAGCAGTACTTC. V is TRBV20-1 and J is TRBJ2-7; a possible D gene is TRBD2 (6 bases). Between the trimmed V and J ends, which lost 3 bases and 4 bases, there was a span of 7 bases. This CDR3 is 11 amino acids long. The germline CDR1 and CDR2 sequences are DFQATT and SNEGSKA (reference sequence).

This chain links TRBV28 with TRBJ1-3; 10 bases match TRBD1. The CDR3 is 16 amino acids. The V gene end was trimmed by 11 bases and the J gene end by 2 bases; junction bases not matched to a gene: 12. Germline CDR1 MDHEN, CDR2 SYDVKM. In nucleotides, the CDR3 is TGTGCCTCGAACCTACCTGGGACAGGGGCTGGAAACACCATATATTTT. This sequence encodes CASNLPGTGAGNTIYF.

This clone was detected only once. CDR3 region: CASSRTANYGYTF. The CDR3 bases are TGTGCCAGCAGCCGTACAGCTAACTATGGCTACACCTTC. The chain recombines TRBV3-1 (or the pseudogene TRBV3-2) with TRBJ1-2; D gene ambiguous. The CDR3 totals 13 residues. V shed 4 bases and J shed 0 bases, with 6 bases lying between them. Germline V lookup: CDR1 LGHDT, CDR2 YNNKEL (reference sequence).

This chain links TRBV11-1 with TRBJ1-4, with D unresolved. V lost 5 bases, J lost 4 bases, and 11 bases lay in between. CDR3 length: 14 residues. Germline lookup yields CDR1 SGHAT and CDR2 FQDESV (reference sequence). The CDR3 DNA sequence: TGTGCCAGCAGCCTAGGCGCCGTTAATGAAAAACTGTTTTTT. Translating it yields CASSLGAVNEKLFF.

The CDR3 region has the DNA TGTGCCACGAGTCGGATTAATGGGGGGAGAGATACGCAGTATTTT. The encoded protein is CATSRINGGRDTQYF. The chain carries TRBV24-1 and TRBJ2-3; D may be TRBD2 (6 bases). The V end was cut by 10 bases, the J end by 5 bases, with 21 bases between. CDR3 length: 15 residues. Germline values: CDR1 KGHDR, CDR2 SFDVKD.

The chain links TRBV6-4 to TRBJ2-3, with 9 bases matching TRBD1. The CDR3 has 15 residues. Germline CDR1 is MRHNA and CDR2 is SNTAGT. The junction had 3 bases not matched to a gene; V was cut back by 0 bases and J by 5 bases. The CDR3 sequence is CASSDSTGGKDTQYF. The CDR3 DNA is TGTGCCAGCAGTGACTCAACAGGGGGCAAAGATACGCAGTATTTT.